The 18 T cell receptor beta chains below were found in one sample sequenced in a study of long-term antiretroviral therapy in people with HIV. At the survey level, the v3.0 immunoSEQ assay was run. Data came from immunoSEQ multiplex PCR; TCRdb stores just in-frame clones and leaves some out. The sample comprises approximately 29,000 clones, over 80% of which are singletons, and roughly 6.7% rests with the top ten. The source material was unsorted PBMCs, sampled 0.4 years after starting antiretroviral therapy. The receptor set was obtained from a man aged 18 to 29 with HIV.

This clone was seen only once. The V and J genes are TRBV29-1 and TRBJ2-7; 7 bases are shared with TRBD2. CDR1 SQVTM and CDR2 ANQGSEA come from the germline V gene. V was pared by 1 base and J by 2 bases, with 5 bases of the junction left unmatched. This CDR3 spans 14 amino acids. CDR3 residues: CSVEGGEGTYEQYF. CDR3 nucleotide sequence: TGCAGCGTTGAAGGAGGGGAGGGTACCTACGAGCAGTACTTC.

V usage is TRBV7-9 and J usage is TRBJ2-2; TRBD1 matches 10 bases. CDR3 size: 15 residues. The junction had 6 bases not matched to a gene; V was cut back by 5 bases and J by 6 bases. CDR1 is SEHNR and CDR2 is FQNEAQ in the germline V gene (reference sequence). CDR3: CASSPTGGQPGELFF. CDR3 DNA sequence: TGTGCCAGCAGCCCGACAGGGGGCCAGCCCGGGGAGCTGTTTTTT.

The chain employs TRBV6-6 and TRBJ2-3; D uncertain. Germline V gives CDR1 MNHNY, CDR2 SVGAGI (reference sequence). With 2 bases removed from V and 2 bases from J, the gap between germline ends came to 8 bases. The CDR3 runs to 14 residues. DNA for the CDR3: TGTGCCAGCAGTTACAGCGTGGACACAGATACGCAGTATTTT. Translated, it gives CASSYSVDTDTQYF.

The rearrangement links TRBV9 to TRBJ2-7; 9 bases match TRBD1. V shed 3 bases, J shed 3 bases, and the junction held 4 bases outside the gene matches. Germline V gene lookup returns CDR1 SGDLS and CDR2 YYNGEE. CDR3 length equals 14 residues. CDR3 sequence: CASSEGTGSYEQYF. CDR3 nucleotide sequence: TGTGCCAGCAGCGAGGGGACAGGGAGCTACGAGCAGTACTTC.

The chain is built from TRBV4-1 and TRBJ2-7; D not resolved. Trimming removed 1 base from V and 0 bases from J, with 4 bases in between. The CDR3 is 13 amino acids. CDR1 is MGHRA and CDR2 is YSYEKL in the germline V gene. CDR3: CASSQGNSYEQYF. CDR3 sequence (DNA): TGCGCCAGCAGCCAAGGGAACTCCTACGAGCAGTACTTC.

Here the CDR3 reads CATSSQTGGADGYTF. DNA for the CDR3: TGTGCCACCAGCAGTCAGACAGGGGGCGCCGATGGCTACACCTTC. This chain joins TRBV15 and TRBJ1-2, with 10 bases lining up with TRBD1. CDR1 LNHNV and CDR2 YYDKDF come from the germline V gene (reference sequence). CDR3 length equals 15 residues. V lost 3 bases to trimming and J lost 6 bases; unmatched junction nucleotides: 7.

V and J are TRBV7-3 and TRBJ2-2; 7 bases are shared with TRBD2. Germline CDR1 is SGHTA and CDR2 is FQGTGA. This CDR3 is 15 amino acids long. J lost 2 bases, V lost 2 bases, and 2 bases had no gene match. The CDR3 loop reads CASSLWGGNTGELFF. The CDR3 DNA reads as TGTGCCAGCAGCTTATGGGGGGGTAACACCGGGGAGCTGTTTTTT.

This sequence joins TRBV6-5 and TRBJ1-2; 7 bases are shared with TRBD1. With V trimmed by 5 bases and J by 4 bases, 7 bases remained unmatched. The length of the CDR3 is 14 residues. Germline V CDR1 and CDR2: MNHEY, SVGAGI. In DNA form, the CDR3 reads TGTGCCAGCAGTGACGGACAGGCCTCCTATGGCTACACCTTC. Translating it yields CASSDGQASYGYTF.

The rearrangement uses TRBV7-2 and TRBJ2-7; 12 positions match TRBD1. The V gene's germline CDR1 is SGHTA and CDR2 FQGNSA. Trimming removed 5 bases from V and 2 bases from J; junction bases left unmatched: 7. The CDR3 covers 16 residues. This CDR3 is CASSPRWDRGPYEQYF. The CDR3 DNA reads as TGTGCCAGCAGCCCACGCTGGGACAGGGGGCCCTACGAGCAGTACTTC.

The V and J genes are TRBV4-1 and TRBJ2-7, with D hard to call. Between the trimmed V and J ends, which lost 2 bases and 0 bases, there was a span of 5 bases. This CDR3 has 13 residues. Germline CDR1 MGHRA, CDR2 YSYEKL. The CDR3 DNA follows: TGCGCCAGCAGCCAAACATACTCCTACGAGCAGTACTTC. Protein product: CASSQTYSYEQYF.

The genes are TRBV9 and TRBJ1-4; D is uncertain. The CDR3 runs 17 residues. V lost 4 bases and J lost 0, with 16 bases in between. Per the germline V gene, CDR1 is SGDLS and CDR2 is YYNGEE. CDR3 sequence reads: CASSSQDWDATNEKLFF. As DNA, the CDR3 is TGTGCCAGCAGCTCTCAGGACTGGGATGCAACTAATGAAAAACTGTTTTTT.

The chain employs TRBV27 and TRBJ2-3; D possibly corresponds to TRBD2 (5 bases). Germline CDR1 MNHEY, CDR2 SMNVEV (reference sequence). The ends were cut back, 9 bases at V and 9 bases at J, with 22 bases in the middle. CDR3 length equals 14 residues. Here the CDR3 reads CASHGEPWSETQYF. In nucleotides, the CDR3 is TGTGCCAGTCACGGGGAGCCCTGGTCGGAGACGCAGTATTTT.

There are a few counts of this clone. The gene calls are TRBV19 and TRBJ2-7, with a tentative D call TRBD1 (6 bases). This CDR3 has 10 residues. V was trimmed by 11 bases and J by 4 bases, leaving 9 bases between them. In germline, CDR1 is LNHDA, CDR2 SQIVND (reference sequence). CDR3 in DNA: TGTGCCGCAGGGGATTACGAGCAGTACTTC. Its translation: CAAGDYEQYF.

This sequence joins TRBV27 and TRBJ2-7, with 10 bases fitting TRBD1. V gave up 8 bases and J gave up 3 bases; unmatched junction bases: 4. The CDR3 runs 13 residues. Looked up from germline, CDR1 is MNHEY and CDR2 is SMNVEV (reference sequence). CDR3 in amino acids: CASGGQGVYEQYF. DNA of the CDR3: TGTGCCAGCGGAGGACAGGGGGTCTACGAGCAGTACTTC.

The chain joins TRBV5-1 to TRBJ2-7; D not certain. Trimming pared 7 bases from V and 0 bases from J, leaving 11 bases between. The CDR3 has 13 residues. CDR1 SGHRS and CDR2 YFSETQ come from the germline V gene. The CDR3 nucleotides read TGCGCCAGCCAAGGCCGGAGCTCCTACGAGCAGTACTTC. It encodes CASQGRSSYEQYF.

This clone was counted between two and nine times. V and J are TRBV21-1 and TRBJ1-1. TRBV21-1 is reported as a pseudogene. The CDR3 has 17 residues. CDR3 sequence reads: CASSKGGGDTDDTEAFF. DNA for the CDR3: TGTGCCAGCAGCAAAGGAGGGGGGGATACCGATGACACTGAAGCTTTCTTT.

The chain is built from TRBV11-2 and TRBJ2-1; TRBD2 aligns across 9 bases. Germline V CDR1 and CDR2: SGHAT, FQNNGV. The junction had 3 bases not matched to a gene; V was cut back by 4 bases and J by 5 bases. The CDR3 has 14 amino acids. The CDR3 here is CASSSLAGHNEQFF. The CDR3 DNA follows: TGTGCCAGCAGCTCACTAGCGGGCCACAATGAGCAGTTCTTC.

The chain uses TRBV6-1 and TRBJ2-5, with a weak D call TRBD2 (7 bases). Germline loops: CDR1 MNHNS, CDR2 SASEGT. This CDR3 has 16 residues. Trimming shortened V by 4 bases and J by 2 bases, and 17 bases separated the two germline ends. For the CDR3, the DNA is TGTGCCAGCAGTGTAGGGGGGGGTGGGCCACAAGAGACCCAGTACTTC. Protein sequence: CASSVGGGGPQETQYF.